A single sample gave rise to the 29 T cell receptor beta chains below, sequenced in a study of T cells in Graves' hyperthyroidism and ophthalmopathy. Amplification of TCR beta CDR3 regions used RNA as the template. TCR CDR3 underwent first-round RT-PCR with the HTBI primer set. TCRdb ran MiXCR on the multiplex PCR reads and lists one entry per CDR3 protein. The sample holds about 400,000 distinct CDR3 sequences, under 15% seen once. The material sequenced was blood. These receptors were collected from a man between 18 and 35 years old with Graves' ophthalmopathy.

This clonotype was counted many times. The V gene is TRBV10-2, the J gene TRBJ2-7; D is perhaps TRBD1 (6 bases). This CDR3 spans 13 amino acids. Germline V CDR1 and CDR2: WSHSY, SAAADI. Deletions cut 8 bases from V and 5 bases from J, with 16 bases between. CDR3 in amino acids: CASGQTQNHEQYF. The CDR3 DNA is TGCGCCAGCGGACAGACCCAGAACCACGAGCAGTACTTC.

This clonotype has at least ten counts. The genes are TRBV7-3 and TRBJ2-1, with D uncertain. Between the trimmed V and J ends, which lost 2 bases and 8 bases, there was a span of 13 bases. This CDR3 comprises 14 residues. Germline CDR1 is SGHTA and CDR2 is FQGTGA. The chain's CDR3 is CASSLVPHGDEQFF. DNA for the CDR3: TGTGCCAGCAGCTTAGTCCCCCACGGCGATGAGCAGTTCTTC.

This chain links TRBV5-1 with TRBJ2-7, with TRBD2 identical over 7 bases. This CDR3 is 17 amino acids long. V lost 5 bases to trimming and J lost 0 bases; unmatched junction nucleotides: 14. Germline CDR1 is SGHRS and CDR2 is YFSETQ. Here the CDR3 DNA reads TGCGCCAGCAGAAGCAACTTAGCGGGCGAGAGCTCCTACGAGCAGTACTTC. Encoded protein: CASRSNLAGESSYEQYF.

On this clonotype: Given a much more abundant clone one base away, this may be a read error. CDR3 sequence reads: CAGSHARGGYTF. As DNA, the CDR3 is TGTGCCGGCAGCCATGCAAGAGGTGGCTACACCTTC. The chain has TRBV3-1 and TRBJ1-2; no reliable D call. CDR3 length: 12 amino acids. CDR1 and CDR2 (germline): LGHDT, YNNKEL (reference sequence).

This clonotype was seen at least ten times. V usage is TRBV3-1 and J usage is TRBJ2-7, with TRBD1 matching over 7 bases. The CDR3 is 13 amino acids. From germline, CDR1 is LGHDT and CDR2 YNNKEL (reference sequence). J lost 2 bases, V lost 4 bases, and 2 bases had no gene match. This CDR3 is CASSPDRAYEQYF. The CDR3 nucleotides read TGTGCCAGCAGCCCCGACAGGGCCTACGAGCAGTACTTC.

Many counts were recorded for this clonotype. The chain employs TRBV7-2 and TRBJ2-3; 10 bases are shared with TRBD2. The CDR3 loop spans 18 amino acids. The trim removed 1 base at V and 1 base at J, leaving 8 bases unmatched. Per germline, CDR1 SGHTA and CDR2 FQGNSA. The CDR3 sequence: CASSLGLAGAFGTDTQYF. The CDR3 region has the DNA TGTGCCAGCAGCTTAGGTCTAGCGGGAGCGTTCGGCACAGATACGCAGTATTTT.

The sample holds many counts of this clonotype. The chain couples TRBV28 to TRBJ1-4; D unclear. Germline CDR1 is MDHEN and CDR2 is SYDVKM. The CDR3 covers 14 residues. V was cut by 2 bases and J by 8 bases, with 12 bases left in between. The DNA of the CDR3 is TGTGCCAGCAGTTTAACGGCAAGACGGGAAAAACTGTTTTTT. Its protein is CASSLTARREKLFF.

This clonotype was detected only a few times. This rearrangement joins TRBV7-9 to TRBJ2-1, with 8 bases that match TRBD2. The CDR3 has 13 residues. V was clipped by 1 base and J by 15 bases; unmatched bases: 8. Germline CDR1 is SEHNR and CDR2 is FQNEAQ (reference sequence). The CDR3 bases are TGTGCCAGCAGCTTAGAGGGGGGGACTAGTTGGTTCTTC. As protein: CASSLEGGTSWFF.

Points on this clonotype: This may stem from a read error, because a much larger clone lies one nucleotide away. The chain combines TRBV10-3 with TRBJ2-7; TRBD2 is a possible D gene (7 bases). The CDR3 covers 15 residues. Between the trimmed V and J ends, which lost 8 bases and 2 bases, there was a span of 19 bases. Germline loops: CDR1 ENHRY, CDR2 SYGVKD. The CDR3 here is CAIEGGGTATYEQYF. The CDR3 coding sequence is TGTGCCATCGAAGGGGGGGGGACGGCCACCTACGAGCAGTACTTC.

This clonotype was counted many times. The chain recombines TRBV4-1 with TRBJ2-1; 9 nucleotides align to TRBD2. Germline V lookup: CDR1 MGHRA, CDR2 YSYEKL. With V trimmed by 1 base and J by 5 bases, 9 bases remained unmatched. There are 17 residues in the CDR3. CDR3 region: CASSQAPSGADNNEQFF. CDR3 nucleotides: TGCGCCAGCAGCCAAGCTCCTAGCGGGGCGGATAACAATGAGCAGTTCTTC.

The chain links TRBV6-2 or TRBV6-3 to TRBJ2-7; TRBD1 might be the D (5 bases). The ends were cut back, 6 bases at V and 1 base at J, with 16 bases in the middle. Germline CDR1 and CDR2: MNHEY and SVGEGT. The CDR3 has 15 amino acids. The CDR3 coding sequence is TGTGCCAGCAGACCCCTGACAGATTTGTCCTACGAGCAGTACTTC. Amino acid sequence: CASRPLTDLSYEQYF.

This clonotype was detected ten times or more. V and J are TRBV24-1 and TRBJ2-3, with D possibly being TRBD2 (5 bases). V shed 4 bases and J shed 3 bases, with 10 bases lying between them. This CDR3 contains 14 residues. Germline CDR1 and CDR2: KGHDR and SFDVKD. CDR3 DNA: TGTGCCACCAGTGACTGGAGCGGAACAGATACGCAGTATTTT. Protein sequence: CATSDWSGTDTQYF.

Of note for this clonotype: A read error may explain this, as a much larger clone is one base away. The chain carries TRBV29-1 and TRBJ1-1; a weak D match, TRBD1 (5 bases). The CDR3 extends over 13 amino acids. The germline V and J ends were trimmed by 7 bases and 11 bases, with 23 bases remaining between them. Germline CDR1 SQVTM, CDR2 ANQGSEA. CDR3 coding DNA: TGCAGCGCCACCCATCCCGGGGCCAACCCGGCTTTCTTT. As protein: CSATHPGANPAFF.

This clonotype was seen many times. The gene calls are TRBV13 and TRBJ2-7; 12 bases agree with TRBD1. Losses at the gene ends were 5 bases for V and 5 bases for J; bases not matched to a gene: 7. This CDR3 has 15 amino acids. Per germline, CDR1 PRHDT and CDR2 FYEKMQ (reference sequence). The CDR3 nucleotides read TGTGCCAGCAGCGCAGAGGGACAGGGGGCCGACGAGCAGTACTTC. This codes for CASSAEGQGADEQYF.

This clonotype was seen only a few times. V usage is TRBV15 and J usage is TRBJ1-6; 8 bases map to TRBD1. J gave up 0 bases and V 0 bases, and 10 bases lay outside the gene matches. CDR1 and CDR2 (germline): LNHNV, YYDKDF (reference sequence). This CDR3 contains 20 residues. The CDR3 spells CATSRDRGTGTSSYNSPLHF. The CDR3 region has the DNA TGTGCCACCAGCAGAGATAGGGGGACAGGAACGAGCTCCTATAATTCACCCCTCCACTTT.

This clonotype was observed at least ten times. The chain joins TRBV12-3 or TRBV12-4 to TRBJ1-1, with D possibly being TRBD1 (5 bases). V lost 3 bases, J lost 4 bases, and 9 bases lay in between. CDR3 length: 13 residues. This CDR3 is CASSFGGGTEAFF. In DNA form, the CDR3 reads TGTGCCAGCAGTTTCGGGGGAGGCACTGAAGCTTTCTTT.

The chain has TRBV14 and TRBJ1-1, with D perhaps matching TRBD1 (5 bases). CDR3 length: 15 amino acids. Germline lookup yields CDR1 SGHDN and CDR2 FVKESK. V was cut by 5 bases and J by 5 bases, with 18 bases left in between. The CDR3 DNA reads as TGTGCCAGCAGCATAGGGGTACAAGGTGTAACTGAAGCTTTCTTT. This encodes CASSIGVQGVTEAFF.

This chain joins TRBV5-1 and TRBJ2-5, with D possibly being TRBD2 (6 bases). V dropped 4 bases and J dropped 5 bases, with 12 bases sitting between them. This CDR3 is 13 amino acids long. From germline, CDR1 is SGHRS and CDR2 YFSETQ. The CDR3 DNA is TGCGCCAGCAGCCGCGGGGATCCGGAGACCCAGTACTTC. The encoded protein is CASSRGDPETQYF.

This clonotype occurred many times. V gene TRBV9 combines with J gene TRBJ2-7; TRBD2 matches 7 bases. Per the germline V gene, CDR1 is SGDLS and CDR2 is YYNGEE. The CDR3 totals 16 residues. Unmatched junction bases numbered 16, after V lost 4 bases and J lost 6 bases. The DNA for the CDR3 is TGTGCCAGCAGCAAGACCGGGACTATGGGGTTTGGCGAGCAGTACTTC. Amino acids: CASSKTGTMGFGEQYF.

Ten or more counts support this clonotype. V is TRBV11-3 and J is TRBJ2-5; D perhaps matches TRBD2 (6 bases). Trimming shortened V by 3 bases and J by 2 bases, and 16 bases separated the two germline ends. The CDR3 is made up of 16 amino acids. Germline CDR1 reads SGHNT; CDR2 reads YENEEA. The CDR3 DNA follows: TGTGCCAGCAGCTTGTCAAGCGGGTACCTACAAGAGACCCAGTACTTC. Translation gives CASSLSSGYLQETQYF.

The CDR3 DNA follows: TGTGCCAGTAGTTGGGTGGGAGCCAACAATGAGCAGTTCTTC. It yields the protein CASSWVGANNEQFF. This chain connects TRBV19 to TRBJ2-1; weak D call: TRBD2 (5 bases). The CDR3 has 14 residues. V lost 5 bases to trimming and J lost 5 bases, with 13 bases between them. Germline V gene lookup returns CDR1 LNHDA and CDR2 SQIVND (reference sequence). The full variable domain, completed using reference TRBV19 and TRBJ2-1, is DGGITQSPKYLFRKEGQNVTLSCEQNLNHDAMYWYRQDPGQGLRLIYYSQIVNDFQKGDIAEGYSVSREKKESFPLTVTSAQKNPTAFYLCASSWVGANNEQFFGPGTRLTVL.

This clonotype was recorded a few times. The rearrangement joins TRBV27 to TRBJ2-3; D is unresolved. Germline values: CDR1 MNHEY, CDR2 SMNVEV (reference sequence). The CDR3 is made up of 14 amino acids. Trimming removed 2 bases at V and 4 bases at J, with 10 bases between. The CDR3 sequence: CASSLAAASDTQYF. The CDR3 region has the DNA TGTGCCAGCAGTTTAGCGGCCGCGTCAGATACGCAGTATTTT.

At least ten counts were recorded for this clonotype. CDR3 coding DNA: TGTGCCAGCAGTTTATCGAGGCAGGGTGGCGGCTACACCTTC. It translates to CASSLSRQGGGYTF. The chain combines TRBV27 with TRBJ1-2; D is possibly TRBD1 (5 bases). The length of the CDR3 is 14 residues. CDR1 and CDR2 (germline): MNHEY, SMNVEV (reference sequence). Trimming took off 0 bases at V and 8 bases at J, with 13 bases between the two ends.

The chain has TRBV6-2 or TRBV6-3 and TRBJ1-4; 8 bases fit TRBD1. Germline values: CDR1 MNHEY, CDR2 SVGEGT. V was pared by 6 bases and J by 8 bases, with 5 bases of the junction left unmatched. The CDR3 sequence is 13 residues long. The CDR3 sequence: CASRPGQGEKLFF. The CDR3 nucleotides read TGTGCCAGCAGGCCCGGACAGGGAGAAAAACTGTTTTTT.

This clonotype turned up a few times. The chain links TRBV24-1 to TRBJ1-2, with 7 bases matching TRBD1. The CDR3 is 13 amino acids. The trim removed 6 bases at V and 2 bases at J, leaving 2 bases unmatched. Germline CDR1 is KGHDR and CDR2 is SFDVKD. The CDR3 DNA reads as TGTGCCACCAGTCCGACAGGGAACTATGGCTACACCTTC. Translating it yields CATSPTGNYGYTF.

This clonotype was recorded at least ten times. V gene TRBV5-1 combines with J gene TRBJ2-7; 7 bases agree with TRBD1. The CDR3 totals 14 residues. Trimming cost V 3 bases and J 5 bases; bases outside gene matches: 8. Germline V gene sequence: CDR1 SGHRS, CDR2 YFSETQ. The DNA of the CDR3 is TGCGCCAGCAGCTCGGTGACAGGGTTCCACGAGCAGTACTTC. It yields the protein CASSSVTGFHEQYF.

This clonotype has ten or more counts. This chain uses TRBV5-1 with TRBJ2-7, with 7 positions matching TRBD2. The CDR3 length is 15 residues. CDR1 is SGHRS, CDR2 YFSETQ, per germline. V dropped 4 bases and J dropped 3; count of bases not matched to a gene: 10. The CDR3 coding sequence is TGCGCCAGCAGCCCCCGCCTGACTAGCCTCTACGAGCAGTACTTC. It yields the protein CASSPRLTSLYEQYF. Supplemented by reference TRBV5-1 and TRBJ2-7, the full variable domain reads KAGVTQTPRYLIKTRGQQVTLSCSPISGHRSVSWYQQTPGQGLQFLFEYFSETQRNKGNFPGRFSGRQFSNSRSEMNVSTLELGDSALYLCASSPRLTSLYEQYFGPGTRLTVT.

The sample holds many counts of this clonotype. The chain uses TRBV7-2 and TRBJ2-1, with D perhaps being TRBD1 or TRBD2 (5 bases each). CDR3 size: 14 residues. V gave up 1 base and J gave up 8 bases, with 12 bases separating them. CDR1 and CDR2 from the germline V gene are SGHTA and FQGNSA. The DNA for the CDR3 is TGTGCCAGCAGCTTAGGAGGGACGGGATATGAGCAGTTCTTC. This sequence encodes CASSLGGTGYEQFF.

This clonotype was recorded at least ten times. The chain couples TRBV6-1 to TRBJ1-4; no clear D gene. The germline V and J ends were trimmed by 2 bases and 5 bases, with 21 bases remaining between them. The V gene's germline CDR1 is MNHNS and CDR2 SASEGT. This CDR3 is built from 18 residues. The CDR3 coding sequence is TGTGCCAGCAGTGAAAACTTGAATGTAGGCCACCAGAATGAAAAACTGTTTTTT. This translates into CASSENLNVGHQNEKLFF.